The T cell receptor beta chain described here comes from a study of shared clonotypes between healthy human individuals. Findings of the study overall: Lower generation probabilities were found for non-shared clonotypes than for those shared by all four donors.

Worth noting for this clone: Its specificity is unknown. Distinct nucleotide sequences in the sample also encode this CDR3.

The repertoire was sequenced with immunoSEQ multiplex PCR; TCRdb's copy has only in-frame clones and lacks some. The sample yields roughly 1,500,000 clones, about 98.5% seen once. The CDR3 runs to 13 residues. CDR1 and CDR2 from the germline V gene are SEHNR and FQNEAQ (reference sequence). The germline V and J ends were trimmed by 0 bases and 6 bases, with 6 bases remaining between them. The genes are TRBV7-9 and TRBJ1-5; D remains ambiguous. The clonotype originates from a man aged 30-40 years in good health. The sample consisted of naive CD4+ T cells sorted from blood. The subset is: CD45RA+ positively selected. Written as DNA, the CDR3 is TGTGCCAGCAGCTTAGCAGGCAGTCAGCCCCAGCATTTT. Residues: CASSLAGSQPQHF.